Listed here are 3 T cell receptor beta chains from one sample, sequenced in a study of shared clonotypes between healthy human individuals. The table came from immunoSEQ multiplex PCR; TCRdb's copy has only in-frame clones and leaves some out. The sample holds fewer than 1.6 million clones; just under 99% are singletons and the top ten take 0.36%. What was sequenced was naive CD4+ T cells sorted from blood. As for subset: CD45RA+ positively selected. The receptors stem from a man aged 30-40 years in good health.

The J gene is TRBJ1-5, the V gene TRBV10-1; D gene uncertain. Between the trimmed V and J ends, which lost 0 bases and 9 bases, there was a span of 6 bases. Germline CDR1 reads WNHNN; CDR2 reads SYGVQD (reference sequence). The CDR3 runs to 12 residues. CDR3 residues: CASSESERPQHF. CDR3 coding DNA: TGCGCCAGCAGTGAGTCGGAACGGCCCCAGCATTTT.

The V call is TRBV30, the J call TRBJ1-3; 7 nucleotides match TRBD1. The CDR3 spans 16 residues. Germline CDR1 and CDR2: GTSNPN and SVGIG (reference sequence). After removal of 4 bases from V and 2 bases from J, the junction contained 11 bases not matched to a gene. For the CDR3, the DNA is TGTGCCTGGACCCTACCGGGACAGAACCCTGGAAACACCATATATTTT. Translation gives CAWTLPGQNPGNTIYF.

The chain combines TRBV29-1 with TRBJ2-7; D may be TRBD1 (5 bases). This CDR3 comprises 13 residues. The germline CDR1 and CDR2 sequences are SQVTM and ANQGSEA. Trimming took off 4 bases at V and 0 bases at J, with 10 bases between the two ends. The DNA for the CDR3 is TGCAGCGTTGGGGGCCTGTACTCCTACGAGCAGTACTTC. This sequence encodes CSVGGLYSYEQYF.